The rows below give T cell receptor beta chains drawn from one sample of a study of beta chain features in type 1 diabetes. Generated by immunoSEQ multiplex PCR, the TCRdb table keeps only in-frame clones and is missing some. The sample lists approximately 160,000 clones, more than 60% occurring once. The source material was naive CD4+ T cells from blood. Source of these receptors: a man in his thirties or forties with type 1 diabetes. Both conserved end residues are part of each CDR3. A D gene is named only where the DNA matches it firmly. Rows may omit the clone size; those that give it use once, few, many or a size class.

abundance: few
v_gene: TRBV29-1
j_gene: TRBJ2-1
d_gene: TRBD2
CDR3nt: TGCAGCGGTTGGCGGGGGGCACATGAGCAGTTCTTC
CDR3aa: CSGWRGAHEQFF

abundance: few
v_gene: TRBV30
j_gene: TRBJ2-7
d_gene: .
CDR3nt: TGTGCCTGGAAACCCGGCAGAACCTACGAGCAGTACTTC
CDR3aa: CAWKPGRTYEQYF

abundance: .
v_gene: TRBV14
j_gene: TRBJ2-3
d_gene: TRBD2
CDR3nt: TGTGCCAGCAGCCAAGAATATGGACTAGACTTGTATTTT
CDR3aa: CASSQEYGLDLYF

abundance: few
v_gene: TRBV11-2
j_gene: TRBJ1-5
d_gene: TRBD1
CDR3nt: TGTGCCAGCAGCGACAGGGGCAATCAGCCCCAGCATTTT
CDR3aa: CASSDRGNQPQHF

abundance: .
v_gene: TRBV18
j_gene: TRBJ1-1
d_gene: .
CDR3nt: TGTGCCAGCTCACCTTCTGTGAACACTGAAGCTTTCTTT
CDR3aa: CASSPSVNTEAFF

abundance: .
v_gene: TRBV7-9
j_gene: TRBJ2-6
d_gene: TRBD1
CDR3nt: TGTGCCAGCAGCTTTGGGACAGGGTGGGCCGGGGCCAACGTCCTGACTTTC
CDR3aa: CASSFGTGWAGANVLTF

abundance: .
v_gene: TRBV7-2
j_gene: TRBJ2-4
d_gene: TRBD1
CDR3nt: TGTGCCAGCAGCTTCGGGACAGGGAGTGTTATTCAGTACTTC
CDR3aa: CASSFGTGSVIQYF

abundance: few
v_gene: TRBV7-2
j_gene: TRBJ2-3
d_gene: .
CDR3nt: TGTGCCAGCAGCTTAGGGAGGGATCCAGATACGCAGTATTTT
CDR3aa: CASSLGRDPDTQYF

abundance: .
v_gene: TRBV28
j_gene: TRBJ2-1
d_gene: .
CDR3nt: TGTGCCAGCCGGGCGGGTTACAATGAGCAGTTCTTC
CDR3aa: CASRAGYNEQFF

abundance: .
v_gene: TRBV27
j_gene: TRBJ2-7
d_gene: .
CDR3nt: TGTGCCAGCAGTCCTCGTTCCGCCTCCTACGAGCAGTACTTC
CDR3aa: CASSPRSASYEQYF

abundance: .
v_gene: TRBV29-1
j_gene: TRBJ2-7
d_gene: .
CDR3nt: TGCAGCGTGCGGTCAGACAGTTACGAGCAGTACTTC
CDR3aa: CSVRSDSYEQYF

abundance: .
v_gene: TRBV5-4
j_gene: TRBJ2-2
d_gene: .
CDR3nt: TGTGCCAGCAGCTTAGAGGGGACGAACACCGGGGAGCTGTTTTTT
CDR3aa: CASSLEGTNTGELFF

abundance: .
v_gene: TRBV7-2
j_gene: TRBJ2-7
d_gene: .
CDR3nt: TGTGCCAGCAGCCCGACGGAGTACGAGCAGTACTTC
CDR3aa: CASSPTEYEQYF

abundance: .
v_gene: TRBV4-3
j_gene: TRBJ2-6
d_gene: .
CDR3nt: TGCGCCAGCAGCTACAGCTCTGGGGCCAACGTCCTGACTTTC
CDR3aa: CASSYSSGANVLTF

abundance: .
v_gene: TRBV29-1
j_gene: TRBJ2-4
d_gene: .
CDR3nt: TGCAGCGTTGAGGAGGACAGCAAAAACATTCAGTACTTC
CDR3aa: CSVEEDSKNIQYF

abundance: few
v_gene: TRBV10-3
j_gene: TRBJ2-1
d_gene: TRBD2
CDR3nt: TGTGCCATCAGTGAGTCGGTAGCGGGGGGCCGAAACAATGAGCAGTTCTTC
CDR3aa: CAISESVAGGRNNEQFF

abundance: .
v_gene: TRBV2
j_gene: TRBJ2-2
d_gene: .
CDR3nt: TGTGCCAGCAGTGAAGCCGGACAGATCAACACCGGGGAGCTGTTTTTT
CDR3aa: CASSEAGQINTGELFF

abundance: .
v_gene: TRBV9
j_gene: TRBJ2-3
d_gene: TRBD2
CDR3nt: TGTGCCAGCAGCCGGGAGGAGCGGGGGCCGTTGGTATTT
CDR3aa: CASSREERGPLVF

abundance: .
v_gene: TRBV20-1
j_gene: TRBJ2-3
d_gene: .
CDR3nt: TGCAGTGCTAGTTGGCCAGATACGCAGTATTTT
CDR3aa: CSASWPDTQYF

abundance: .
v_gene: TRBV28
j_gene: TRBJ2-3
d_gene: .
CDR3nt: TGTGCCAGCAGTTCGGCAGACCGCACAGATACGCAGTATTTT
CDR3aa: CASSSADRTDTQYF

abundance: .
v_gene: TRBV4-3
j_gene: TRBJ1-2
d_gene: .
CDR3nt: TGCGCCAGCAGCCAAGATTGGCAGAATAACTATGGCTACACCTTC
CDR3aa: CASSQDWQNNYGYTF

abundance: .
v_gene: TRBV29-1
j_gene: TRBJ2-5
d_gene: .
CDR3nt: TGCAGCTCTCCCGGGGGGCGAAGGGAGACCCAGTACTTC
CDR3aa: CSSPGGRRETQYF